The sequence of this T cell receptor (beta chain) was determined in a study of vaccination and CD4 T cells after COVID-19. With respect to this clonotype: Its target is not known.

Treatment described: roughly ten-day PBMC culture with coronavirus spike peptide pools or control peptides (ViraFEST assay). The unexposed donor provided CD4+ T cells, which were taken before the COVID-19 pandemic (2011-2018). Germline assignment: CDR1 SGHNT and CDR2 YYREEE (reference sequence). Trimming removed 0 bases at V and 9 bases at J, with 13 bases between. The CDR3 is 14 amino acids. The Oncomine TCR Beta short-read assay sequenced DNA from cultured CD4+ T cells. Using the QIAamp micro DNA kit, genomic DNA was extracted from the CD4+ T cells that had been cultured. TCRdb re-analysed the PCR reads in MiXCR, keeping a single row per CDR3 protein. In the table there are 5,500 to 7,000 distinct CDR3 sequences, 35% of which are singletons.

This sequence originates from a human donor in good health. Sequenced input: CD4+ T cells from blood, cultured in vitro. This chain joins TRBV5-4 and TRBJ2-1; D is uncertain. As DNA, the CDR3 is TGTGCCAGCAGCTTGGCCCAACCCTTCAGTGAGCAGTTCTTC. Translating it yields CASSLAQPFSEQFF.